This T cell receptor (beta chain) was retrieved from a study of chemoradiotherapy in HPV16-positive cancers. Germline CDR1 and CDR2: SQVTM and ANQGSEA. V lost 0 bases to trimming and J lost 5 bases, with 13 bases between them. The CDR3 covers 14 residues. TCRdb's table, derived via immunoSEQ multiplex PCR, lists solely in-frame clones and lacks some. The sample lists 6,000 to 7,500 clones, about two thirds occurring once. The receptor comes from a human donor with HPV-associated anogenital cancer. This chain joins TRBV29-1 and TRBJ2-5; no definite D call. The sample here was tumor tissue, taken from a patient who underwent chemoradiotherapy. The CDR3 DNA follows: TGCAGCGTTGAAGATCGTCGAGGACCCGAGACCCAGTACTTC. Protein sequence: CSVEDRRGPETQYF.